These T cell receptor beta chains were read from a single sample in a study of T cell changes during pregnancy in multiple sclerosis. Assay: immunoSEQ multiplex PCR; the TCRdb copy retains only in-frame clones and omits some. The sample lists approximately 60,000 clones, 93% occurring once. Source: CD4+ T cells from peripheral blood mononuclear cells, taken before pregnancy. These receptors were obtained from a female donor with multiple sclerosis, enrolled in a pregnancy study. Both conserved end residues are part of each CDR3. Fields, in order: clone size, V gene, D gene, J gene, CDR3 DNA, CDR3 protein. The D gene is left open where the match is weak. Part of the rows lack a size; the others show once, few, many or a class for expanded clones.

once	TRBV7-6	-	TRBJ2-1	TGTGCCAGCAGCTTAGTAGGTTCAGGGGCAAGCTCCTACAATGAGCAGTTCTTC	CASSLVGSGASSYNEQFF
-	TRBV28	-	TRBJ1-5	TGTGCCAGCAGTTTGCGGGGGCTCCAGCCCCAGCATTTT	CASSLRGLQPQHF
-	TRBV7-9	-	TRBJ1-5	TGTGCCAGCAGCTTAGGAGGGATGGGGCCCCAGCATTTT	CASSLGGMGPQHF
-	TRBV15	TRBD2	TRBJ2-3	TGTGCCACCAGCACAAAGCCTAGCGGGAGGGTGGATACGCAGTATTTT	CATSTKPSGRVDTQYF
-	TRBV19	-	TRBJ1-5	TGTGCCAGTAGTATTTTGGTAGGACATGTTAGCAATCAGCCCCAGCATTTT	CASSILVGHVSNQPQHF
-	TRBV2	TRBD2	TRBJ2-5	TGTGCCTCCACCGGAGTAGCGGGAGTCCCAGGGGAGACCCAGTACTTC	CASTGVAGVPGETQYF
once	TRBV12-1	-	TRBJ1-1	TGTGCCACCCTAATTAGGGGGGGGGTGCCTCAGCTGAACACTGAAGCTTTCTTT	CATLIRGGVPQLNTEAFF
-	TRBV28	-	TRBJ2-1	TGTGCCAGCACCGGTGGCGGGATGAGTTACAATGAGCAGTTCTTC	CASTGGGMSYNEQFF
-	TRBV4-2	-	TRBJ1-1	TGTGCCAGCAGCCCTAACTCGGACACTGAAGCTTTCTTT	CASSPNSDTEAFF
-	TRBV7-9	TRBD1	TRBJ1-1	TGTGCCAGCAGCTTAGGGGGCGGACAGGGGGCAACTGAAGCTTTCTTT	CASSLGGGQGATEAFF
-	TRBV4-2	-	TRBJ2-3	TGTGCCAGCAGCCAAGCAAGTAGCGGTCGCACAGATACGCAGTATTTT	CASSQASSGRTDTQYF
-	TRBV21-1	-	TRBJ2-5	TGTGCCAGCAGCAAGTACAGGGTGGAAGAGACCCAGTACTTC	CASSKYRVEETQYF
-	TRBV29-1	-	TRBJ2-7	TGCAGCGTGGGGGGTACAGGCGTCTCCTACGAGCAGTACTTC	CSVGGTGVSYEQYF
-	TRBV28	-	TRBJ1-4	TGTGCCAGCAGTTTATTTAGGAGCACTAATGAAAAACTGTTTTTT	CASSLFRSTNEKLFF
-	TRBV5-1	TRBD1	TRBJ2-1	TGCGCCAGCAGCCATGGTCAACAGGGGTCCTACAATGAGCAGTTCTTC	CASSHGQQGSYNEQFF
-	TRBV7-2	-	TRBJ2-5	TGTGCCAGCAGCTCGTCGATTCAGGAGACCCAGTACTTC	CASSSSIQETQYF
-	TRBV7-9	TRBD2	TRBJ2-1	TGTGCCACATCTAGCGGGGGACTAGCGGGAGCCGGCACCTACAATGAGCAGTTCTTC	CATSSGGLAGAGTYNEQFF
-	TRBV28	-	TRBJ1-2	TGTGCCAGCAGACAGACAGGCCTCTATGGCTACACCTTC	CASRQTGLYGYTF
-	TRBV19	-	TRBJ2-5	TGTGCCAGTAGCAGACATATCCAAGAGACCCAGTACTTC	CASSRHIQETQYF
-	TRBV14	TRBD1	TRBJ2-7	TGTGCCAGCAGCCAAGGACAGGGTCCCTACGAGCAGTACTTC	CASSQGQGPYEQYF
-	TRBV6-5	-	TRBJ2-7	TGTGCCAGCAGTTACGCAGGGCACGCCGAGCAGTACTTC	CASSYAGHAEQYF
few	TRBV5-6	-	TRBJ1-1	TGTGCCAGCAGCTTACTAGGACGGATGAACACTGAAGCTTTCTTT	CASSLLGRMNTEAFF
-	TRBV19	-	TRBJ1-3	TGTGCCAGTACCCTTGGAAACACCATATATTTT	CASTLGNTIYF
-	TRBV6-5	-	TRBJ1-1	TGCACCAGCAGGTTGCAGTTTAACACTGAAGCTTTCTTT	CTSRLQFNTEAFF
-	TRBV19	TRBD1	TRBJ1-1	TGTGCCAGTAGGATGGCAGGGGGTATTGAAGCTTTCTTT	CASRMAGGIEAFF
-	TRBV11-2	TRBD2	TRBJ2-7	TGTGCCAGCAGTTATAGCGGGGGAAACTACGAGCAGTACTTC	CASSYSGGNYEQYF
few	TRBV11-3	TRBD1	TRBJ2-4	TGTGCCAGCAGCTTACCGGGACAGGGGGCGTACAAAAACATTCAGTACTTC	CASSLPGQGAYKNIQYF
-	TRBV28	-	TRBJ2-1	TGTGCCAGCATGCCAGCGGGTACTTTGAGTGAGCAGTTCTTC	CASMPAGTLSEQFF
-	TRBV5-4	-	TRBJ1-3	TGTGCCAGCAGCTTGGCCGGAGGATCTGGAAACACCATATATTTT	CASSLAGGSGNTIYF
-	TRBV19	TRBD2	TRBJ2-1	TGTGCCAGTAGTAAGGCTAGCGGGAGTTCCTACAATGAGCAGTTCTTC	CASSKASGSSYNEQFF
-	TRBV4-2	-	TRBJ1-4	TGTGCCAGCAGCCAAGAAAGCACTAATGAAAAACTGTTTTTT	CASSQESTNEKLFF
-	TRBV5-1	TRBD1	TRBJ1-4	TGCGCCAGCAGCTTGGCCGGGACAGGGCCTGAAAAACTGTTTTTT	CASSLAGTGPEKLFF
-	TRBV6-5	TRBD1	TRBJ1-6	TGTGCCAGCAGTTCCCGGCAGGGGGCAAAGAATTCACCCCTCCACTTT	CASSSRQGAKNSPLHF
-	TRBV6-1	-	TRBJ2-7	TGTGCCAGCTCTTTGGACAGAACAGCCTACGAGCAGTACTTC	CASSLDRTAYEQYF
-	TRBV29-1	TRBD2	TRBJ2-2	TGCAGCGTTGGTCTTCTAGCGGGAGGGAACACCGGGGAGCTGTTTTTT	CSVGLLAGGNTGELFF
-	TRBV30	-	TRBJ2-1	TGTGCCTGGGGAGTATCCTACAATGAGCAGTTCTTC	CAWGVSYNEQFF
-	TRBV7-2	TRBD2	TRBJ2-5	TGTGCCAGCAGCCCCCGACTAGCGGGAGGGGAGATAGAGACCCAGTACTTC	CASSPRLAGGEIETQYF
-	TRBV4-3	-	TRBJ1-1	TGCGCCAGCAGCCCCCTCGTCCGGAGCGCTGAAGCTTTCTTT	CASSPLVRSAEAFF
-	TRBV7-2	-	TRBJ2-7	TGTGCCAGCAGCTTTACGGGCAGGGGGGACTACGAGCAGTACTTC	CASSFTGRGDYEQYF
-	TRBV27	TRBD2	TRBJ2-7	TGTGCCAGCAGTCGCCAACCGGTCGTAGCGGGAGGTAAAGAGCAGTACTTC	CASSRQPVVAGGKEQYF
-	TRBV6-5	TRBD1	TRBJ1-1	TGTGCCAGCAGTTACCAGGGACAGGGGAGTACTGAAGCTTTCTTT	CASSYQGQGSTEAFF
-	TRBV27	-	TRBJ2-1	TGTGCCAGCAAGGATAGCGGAGCCTACAATGAGCAGTTCTTC	CASKDSGAYNEQFF
-	TRBV7-8	-	TRBJ2-3	TGTGCCAGCAGCACAGGGGCGGGAGGTATCGCAGATACGCAGTATTTT	CASSTGAGGIADTQYF
-	TRBV18	-	TRBJ1-1	TGTGCCAGCTCACCACTTCAGGGATCTACTGAAGCTTTCTTT	CASSPLQGSTEAFF
-	TRBV28	TRBD2	TRBJ2-1	TGTGCCAGCAGAATCCGAGGACTAGCGGGAGGCATCCGCTACAATGAGCAGTTCTTC	CASRIRGLAGGIRYNEQFF
-	TRBV27	-	TRBJ1-1	TGTGCCAGCAGTTCCCGGGGAAGATTGAACACTGAAGCTTTCTTT	CASSSRGRLNTEAFF
-	TRBV28	TRBD1	TRBJ1-3	TGTGCCAGCAGTCGGACAGGGAATAGAGGCACCATATATTTT	CASSRTGNRGTIYF
-	TRBV18	-	TRBJ2-3	TGTGCCAGCTCACTGGCGGTAAGCACAGATACGCAGTATTTT	CASSLAVSTDTQYF
-	TRBV4-1	-	TRBJ2-3	TGCGCCAGCAGCCAAGAGGGCCGCACAGATACGCAGTATTTT	CASSQEGRTDTQYF
-	TRBV6-5	TRBD2	TRBJ2-1	TGTGCCAGCAGTCCCCGACTAGCGGGATGGAATGAGCAGTTCTTC	CASSPRLAGWNEQFF
-	TRBV28	-	TRBJ2-1	TGTGCCAGCAGTACCATATCGGGGGTCTTGAGCTCCTACAATGAGCAGTTCTTC	CASSTISGVLSSYNEQFF